The clone carrying this T cell receptor beta chain was counted a few times. This sample was taken from a study of blood T cell repertoires in COVID-19. At the level of the study: The United States, Italy and Spain supplied acute and convalescent COVID-19 samples. Sources were T cells, B-cell-depleted T cells, or PBMCs; the material itself was cDNA or gDNA.

Germline-derived CDR1 and CDR2 are MDHEN and SYDVKM. This CDR3 is built from 15 residues. Trimming took 3 bases from V and 9 from J; bases not matched to a gene: 11. Authors' processing steps: Amplification with reference gene primers provided the estimates of nucleated cell counts. Profiling relied on immunoSEQ multiplex PCR, and the TCRdb table lists in-frame clones only, not all of them. From that table come the V and J calls and clone size; the DNA was used to work out D and trimming. Found here are over 150,000 clones, approximately 80% of them singletons; the top ten hold more than 3%. This TCR was sampled from a woman over 75 with acute or convalescent COVID-19. The material sequenced was peripheral blood. The chain joins TRBV28 to TRBJ1-5; 7 bases match TRBD1. The CDR3 region is CASSFSWRQGGPQHF. The CDR3 DNA is TGTGCCAGCAGTTTCAGTTGGCGACAGGGCGGGCCCCAGCATTTT.